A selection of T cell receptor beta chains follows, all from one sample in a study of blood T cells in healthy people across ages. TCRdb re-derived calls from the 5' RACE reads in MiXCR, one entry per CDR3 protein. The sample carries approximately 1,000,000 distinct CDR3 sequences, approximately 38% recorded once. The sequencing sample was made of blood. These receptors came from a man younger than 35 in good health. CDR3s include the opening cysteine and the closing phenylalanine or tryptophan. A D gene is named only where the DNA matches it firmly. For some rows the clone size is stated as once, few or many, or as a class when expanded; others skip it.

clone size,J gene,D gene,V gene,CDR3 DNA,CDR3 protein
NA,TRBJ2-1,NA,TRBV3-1,TGTGCCAGCAGCGGGGTATCGTATGAGCAGTTCTTC,CASSGVSYEQFF
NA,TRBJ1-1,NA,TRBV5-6,TGTGCCAGCGCAATAGGGACTGCGGCCACTGAAGCTTTCTTT,CASAIGTAATEAFF
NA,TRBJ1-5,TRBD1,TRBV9,TGTGCCAGCAGCTCGTGGGACAGGACCAATCAGCCCCAGCATTTT,CASSSWDRTNQPQHF
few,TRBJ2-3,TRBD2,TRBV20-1,TGCAGTGCTAGATCCTCGCGGGGCCAGCGGGGGGAATGGGATACGCAGTATTTT,CSARSSRGQRGEWDTQYF
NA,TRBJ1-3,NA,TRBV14,TGTGCCAGCAGCCAAGTCAACACCATATATTTT,CASSQVNTIYF
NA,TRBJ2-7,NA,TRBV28,TGTGCCAGCACCCGGGCTTGGGGGCTCTCCTACAATGAGCAGTACTTC,CASTRAWGLSYNEQYF
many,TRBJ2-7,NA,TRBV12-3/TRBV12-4,TGTGCCAGCAGTACCGGGATAGTCTACGAGCAGTACTTC,CASSTGIVYEQYF
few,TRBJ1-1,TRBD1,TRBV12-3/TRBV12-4,TGTGCCAGCAGTTTAGAAAGAGCCGGGACAGAGAACACTGAAGCTTTCTTT,CASSLERAGTENTEAFF
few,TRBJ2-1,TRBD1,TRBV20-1,TGCAGTGCTAGAAGAGGACAGGGTTACAATGAGCAGTTCTTC,CSARRGQGYNEQFF
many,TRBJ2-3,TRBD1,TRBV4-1,TGCGCCAGCAGCCCCTATTTAGAGGGGGCTGGAACAGATACGCAGTATTTT,CASSPYLEGAGTDTQYF
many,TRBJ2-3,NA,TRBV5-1,TGTGCCAGCAGCTTAGCTGGGCTCACAGATACGCAGTATTTT,CASSLAGLTDTQYF
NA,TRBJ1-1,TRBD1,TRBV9,TGTGCCAGCAGCGCCCTGGACAGGGGGGGAACTGAAGCTTTCTTT,CASSALDRGGTEAFF
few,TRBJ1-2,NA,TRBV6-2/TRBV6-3,TGTGCCAGCAGTTACCCTGGGACATCGCGGTATGGCTACACCTTC,CASSYPGTSRYGYTF
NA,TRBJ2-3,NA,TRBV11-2,TGTGCCAGCAGCTTAGTAGCGGACACACTCACAGATACGCAGTATTTT,CASSLVADTLTDTQYF
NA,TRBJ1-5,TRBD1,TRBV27,TGTGCCAGCAGTCCCGGGACAGGGGCAAGACAGCCCCAGCATTTT,CASSPGTGARQPQHF
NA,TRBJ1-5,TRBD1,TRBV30,TGTGCCTGGAGCACCGGGACAGGCAATCAGCCCCAGCATTTT,CAWSTGTGNQPQHF
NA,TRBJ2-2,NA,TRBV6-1,TGTGCCAGCAGGGAGGAAGGGCGGAACACCGGGGAGCTGTTTTTT,CASREEGRNTGELFF
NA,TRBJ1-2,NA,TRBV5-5,TGTGCCAGCAGCCCCCAGGGGCTGTTGAACTATGGCTACACCTTC,CASSPQGLLNYGYTF
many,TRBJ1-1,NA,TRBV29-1,TGCAGCGGGGGGACGGTGAACACTGAAGCTTTCTTT,CSGGTVNTEAFF
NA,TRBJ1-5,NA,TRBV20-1,TGCAGTGCTTCCCGGGTGGGCAATCAGCCCCAGCATTTT,CSASRVGNQPQHF
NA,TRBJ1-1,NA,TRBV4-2,TGTGCCACGCTAGGGTCCGCTGAAGCTTTCTTT,CATLGSAEAFF
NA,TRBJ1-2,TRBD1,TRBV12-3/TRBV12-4,TGTGCCAGCAGGCCGGGACAGGGGGATGGCTACACCTTC,CASRPGQGDGYTF
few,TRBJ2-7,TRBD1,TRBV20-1,TGCAGTGCTGACAGGGAGAGGGGATCCTACGAGCAGTACTTC,CSADRERGSYEQYF
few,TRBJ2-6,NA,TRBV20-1,TGCAGTGCTAGAACCACAGGATCTGGGGCCAACGTCCTGACTTTC,CSARTTGSGANVLTF
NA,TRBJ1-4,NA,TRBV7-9,TGTGCCAGCAGTCCACGGTCGGGGTCTGATAATGAAAAACTGTTTTTT,CASSPRSGSDNEKLFF
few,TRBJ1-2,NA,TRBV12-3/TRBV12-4,TGTGCCAGCGCTAGCAGGGAGGGGGATGGCTACACCTTC,CASASREGDGYTF
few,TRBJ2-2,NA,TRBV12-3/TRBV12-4,TGTGCCAGCAGTTTGGTGGCAGGGGAACGTAGCGGGGAGCTGTTTTTT,CASSLVAGERSGELFF